This TCR beta chain was observed in a study of patients and donors after allogeneic stem cell transplantation. One entry per CDR3 protein results from TCRdb running MiXCR on the RT-PCR reads. The sample gives around 200,000 distinct CDR3 sequences, about 37% of which show up once; under 14% is in the top ten. The CDR3 runs 15 residues. V lost 4 bases, J lost 5 bases, and 7 bases stayed unmatched. Germline CDR1 and CDR2: MNHEY and SVGAGI. The J gene is TRBJ2-2, the V gene TRBV6-5; TRBD1 matches at 7 bases. What was sequenced was blood, either unsorted or a sorted T cell fraction (not recorded which). This clonotype was obtained from a human donor who was either an allogeneic HSCT recipient or a stem cell or donor lymphocyte infusion donor (not recorded which). It is not recorded whose cells these are; they may come from a transplant donor. CDR3 protein: CASSFEGARTGELFF. CDR3 sequence (DNA): TGTGCCAGCAGTTTCGAGGGGGCGCGGACCGGGGAGCTGTTTTTT.